This TCR beta chain was identified during a study of blood T cells in healthy people across ages. Trimming took 4 bases from V and 4 from J, leaving 17 bases between them. Germline CDR1 is SGHDN and CDR2 is FVKESK. CDR3 length: 16 amino acids. This clonotype was seen only a few times. A second about 6 to 12 cycle PCR used barcoded and J-beta primers. TCRdb re-called the 5' RACE reads with MiXCR, one entry per CDR3 protein. The sample lists a few hundred thousand distinct CDR3 sequences, roughly a quarter occurring once. The same sample was also studied in work on T cells of mothers and their children.

The receptor was derived from a boy between 2 and 10 years old in good health. The gene calls are TRBV14 and TRBJ2-1; maybe TRBD2 (6 bases). Sample: blood. The CDR3 DNA sequence: TGTGCCAGCAGCCCATTACTAGCCTCCCTTTACAATGAGCAGTTCTTC. Protein: CASSPLLASLYNEQFF.